This TCR beta chain was retrieved from a study of vaccination effects on CD4 cells after COVID-19 (dated by TCRdb to between 2021 and 2023). Turning to the overall study: Post-vaccine samples across the study were collected a median of 72 days after the second dose, with a range of 14 to 241. The study compared SARS-CoV-2 spike-specific CD4+ TCR repertoires before and after mRNA vaccination in COVID-19 convalescent patients and infection-naive vaccine recipients. Altogether, some ten COVID-19 convalescent patients and a few SARS-CoV-2-naive healthy vaccine recipients made up the full study. The Oncomine TCR Beta short-read assay on an Illumina iSeq 100 was used to sequence cultures from other donors in the study. Results the study describes overall, beyond this receptor: The study was limited by a small number of convalescent patients and lacked early post-infection timepoints. Both infection-induced and vaccine-induced clones contracted markedly at late post-vaccination timepoints, which is consistent with waning T cell responses. Among healthy vaccine recipients, nearly all vaccine-induced clones were SARS-CoV-2 mono-reactive, and just 1 of 255 was cross-reactive with common cold coronaviruses.

With respect to this clone: Its recognized antigen is unknown. The input lacks base qualities; no much larger clone sits a single base away.

Library preparation was by the immunoSEQ multiplex PCR assay. DNA from the cultured, isolated CD4+ T cells was subjected to TCR beta CDR3 sequencing. The paper's data handling went like this. Non-productive TCR sequences were removed and reads were trimmed to the CDR3 region, keeping CDR3s of at least 7 amino acids. The MANAFEST web app was used to identify antigen-specific clonotypes by comparing expansion in peptide wells with expansion in reference cultures. Positive clones required FDR<0.05 expansion versus reference and all other wells, odds ratio above 5, and frequency above 0.1% in two replicate wells. Cross-reactive clonotypes were defined as significantly expanded in SARS-CoV-2 spike wells and in at least one common cold coronavirus spike condition. CDR3 similarity was assessed by Levenshtein distance using the stringdist R package, and unrooted trees were constructed with ape in R 3.6.1. Imported from immuneACCESS, the table was reduced by TCRdb to in-frame sequences with V and J called. These copies leave out some clones; in studies compared against another copy, an unresolved V gene accounts for under half, and the cause of the remainder is not known. The V and J calls and clone size come from that table; D and trimming were worked out from the DNA. For this sample the table gives nearly 25,000 clones, of which 69% were detected only once. The ten most abundant clones make up about 8% of the sample.

Counted from cysteine to phenylalanine, this CDR3 has 15 amino acids. Only the CDR3 DNA stays, 45 bases, in frame from base 1. CDR1 and CDR2 are drawn from the germline V gene: MNHEY, SVGAGI. Trimming removed 6 bases from V and 6 bases from J; the gene matches leave 11 bases unexplained. To identify antigen-specific CD4+ T cell clonotypes by their expansion, the ViraFEST assay first stimulated PBMC with viral peptide pools and then applied TCR sequencing. After around eleven days of culture, CD4+ T cells were isolated with the EasySep CD4+ T cell isolation kit. Participants received two doses of either the BNT162b2 or the mRNA-1273 mRNA SARS-CoV-2 vaccine. Healthy vaccine recipients had no prior SARS-CoV-2 infection, confirmed by negative nucleocapsid antibodies before and after vaccination. Each well held around 1.9 million PBMC cultured in IMDM containing around 5% human AB serum, about 10 IU/ml IL-2 and gentamicin, along with around 9.4 ug/ml peptides. On days 3 and 7, half of the culture medium was replaced with fresh IL-2-containing medium. Unless noted otherwise, every peptide stimulation condition was cultured in triplicate wells. PBMC were separated from whole blood using Ficoll-Paque Plus gradient centrifugation and were then either cryopreserved at -140C or used fresh. The overlapping peptide pools covered the spike proteins of SARS-CoV-2 as well as those of the common cold coronaviruses HCoV-NL63, HCoV-OC43 and HCoV-229E. The QIAamp micro DNA kit was used to extract genomic DNA from the cultured CD4+ T cells.

The V and J genes are TRBV6-5 and TRBJ2-7; 10 nucleotides in the junction match TRBD1. This clonotype was obtained from a human donor who received a COVID-19 vaccine. Sample: CD4+ T cells from PBMCs cultured with SARS-CoV-2 spike peptides, taken after COVID-19 vaccination. Read against the paper, the sample's cell subset or site label means: SARS-CoV-2 spike overlapping peptide pool stimulation. CDR3 region: CASRPVAGTGVEQYF. The nucleotide sequence reads TGTGCCAGCAGACCCGTCGCCGGGACAGGGGTCGAGCAGTACTTC.